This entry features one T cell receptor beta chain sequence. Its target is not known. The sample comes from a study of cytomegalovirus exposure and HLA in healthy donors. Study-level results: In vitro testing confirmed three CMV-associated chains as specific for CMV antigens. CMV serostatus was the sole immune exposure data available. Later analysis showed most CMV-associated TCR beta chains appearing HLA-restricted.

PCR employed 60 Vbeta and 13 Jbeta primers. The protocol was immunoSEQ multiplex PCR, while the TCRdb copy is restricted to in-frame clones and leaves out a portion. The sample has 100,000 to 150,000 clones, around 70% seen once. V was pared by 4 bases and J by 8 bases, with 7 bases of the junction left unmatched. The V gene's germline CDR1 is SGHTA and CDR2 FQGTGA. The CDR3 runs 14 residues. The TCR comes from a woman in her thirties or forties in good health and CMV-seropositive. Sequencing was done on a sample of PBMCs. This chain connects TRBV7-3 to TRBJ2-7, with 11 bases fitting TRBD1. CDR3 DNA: TGTGCCAGCAGCTCCAGCGGGACAGGGGGACAGCAGTACTTC. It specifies CASSSSGTGGQQYF.